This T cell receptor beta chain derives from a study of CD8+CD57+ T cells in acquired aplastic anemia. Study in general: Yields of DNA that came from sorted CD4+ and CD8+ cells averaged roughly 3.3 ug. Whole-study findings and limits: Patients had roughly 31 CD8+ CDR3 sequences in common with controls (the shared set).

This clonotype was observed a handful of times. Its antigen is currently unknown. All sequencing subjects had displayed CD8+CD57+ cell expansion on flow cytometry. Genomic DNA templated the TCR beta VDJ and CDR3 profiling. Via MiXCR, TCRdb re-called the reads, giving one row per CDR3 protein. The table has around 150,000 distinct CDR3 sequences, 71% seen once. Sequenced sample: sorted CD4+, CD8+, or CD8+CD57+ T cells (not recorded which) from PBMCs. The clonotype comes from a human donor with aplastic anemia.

The CDR3 loop is CASSLAQGQQETQYF. The CDR3 DNA reads TGTGCCAGCAGCTTAGCTCAGGGACAGCAAGAGACCCAGTACTTC. J is TRBJ2-5 and V is TRBV7-8; 7 nucleotides agree with TRBD1. J was trimmed by 2 bases and V by 0 bases; bases with no gene match: 3. This CDR3 is 15 amino acids long. Germline loops: CDR1 SGHVS, CDR2 FQNEAQ.